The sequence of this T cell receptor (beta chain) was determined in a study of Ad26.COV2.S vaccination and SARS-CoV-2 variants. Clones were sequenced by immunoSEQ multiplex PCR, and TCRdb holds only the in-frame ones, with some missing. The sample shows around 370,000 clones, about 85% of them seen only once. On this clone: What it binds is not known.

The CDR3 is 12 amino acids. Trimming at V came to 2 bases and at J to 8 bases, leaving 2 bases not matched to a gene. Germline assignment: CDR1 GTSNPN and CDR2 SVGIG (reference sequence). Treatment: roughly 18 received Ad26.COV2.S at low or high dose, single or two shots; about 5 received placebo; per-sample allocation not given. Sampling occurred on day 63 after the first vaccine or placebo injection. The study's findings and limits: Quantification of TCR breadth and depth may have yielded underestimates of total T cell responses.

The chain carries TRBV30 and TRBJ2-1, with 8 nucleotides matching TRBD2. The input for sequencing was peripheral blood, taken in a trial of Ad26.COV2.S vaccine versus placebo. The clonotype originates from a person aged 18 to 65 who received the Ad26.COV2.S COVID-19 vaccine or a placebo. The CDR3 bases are TGTGCCTGGAGTCGGGGGGGTTATGAGCAGTTCTTC. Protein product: CAWSRGGYEQFF.